Included here is one TCR beta chain sequence, with context. The entry originates in a study of blood T cell repertoires in COVID-19. Generated by immunoSEQ multiplex PCR, the TCRdb table keeps only in-frame clones and is missing some. The table records 100,000 to 130,000 clones, 90% to 95% of them present only once. Losses at the gene ends were 0 bases for V and 7 bases for J; bases not matched to a gene: 7. This CDR3 is built from 14 residues. Germline V gives CDR1 SGHRS, CDR2 YFSETQ. The rearrangement links TRBV5-1 to TRBJ2-7, with 7 nucleotides matching TRBD2. The sequenced sample consisted of peripheral blood. The TCR was taken from a woman in her 30s with acute or convalescent COVID-19. The CDR3 loop is CASSLEREGKEQYF. CDR3 in DNA: TGCGCCAGCAGCTTGGAGCGGGAAGGAAAGGAGCAGTACTTC.